This T cell receptor (beta chain) comes out of a study of T cell repertoires in cytomegalovirus infection. As concerns this clonotype: Its antigen is undetermined.

The CDR3 sequence is 14 residues long. Germline-derived CDR1 and CDR2 are MGHRA and YSYEKL. The germline V and J ends were trimmed by 4 bases and 3 bases, with 13 bases remaining between them. TCRdb recomputed calls from the reads with MiXCR, one row per CDR3 protein. In the table there are hundreds of thousands of distinct CDR3 sequences, 40% to 50% of which are singletons. The chain links TRBV4-1 to TRBJ2-7, with D possibly being TRBD2 (6 bases). The sequenced sample was cultured PBMCs, obtained from culture after CMV antigen stimulation. The origin of this receptor is a human donor in good health (CMV status not recorded). Some clones in this sample may be carry-over from other donors' samples. This chain's CDR3 is CASSPYGAGYEQYF. The CDR3 nucleotides are TGCGCCAGCAGCCCCTACGGAGCGGGCTACGAGCAGTACTTC.